Sequencing of this T cell receptor (gamma chain) was carried out in a study of γδ T cells in repeated Plasmodium falciparum infection. Study background: Malian gammadelta TCRs were studied during no-transmission periods and across acute malaria episodes.

TCRdb re-called clones from the multiplex PCR reads using CATT. The sample has approximately 28,000 gamma-chain clones; about 3% are singletons. The germline V gene has CDR1 GITISATS and CDR2 ISYDGTV (reference sequence). V was pared by 6 bases and J by 10 bases, with 14 bases of the junction left unmatched. The CDR3 totals 14 residues. Vgamma9/Vdelta2+ and Vdelta2-negative gammadelta T cells were flow-sorted from PBMC for bulk sequencing. This clone showed up many times. The protein recorded in TCRdb matches a much larger clone and deviates from this DNA's translation at residue 9, suggesting a read error; the protein here is obtained by translating the DNA.

The receptor was derived from a pool of human donors (malaria-infected and uninfected, not separated). The rearrangement links TRGV9 to TRGJP1. Sequences were obtained from gamma-delta T cells from blood. CDR3 amino acids: CALWPITPTWFKIF. The CDR3 nucleotides are TGTGCCTTGTGGCCCATTACCCCCACTTGGTTCAAGATATTT.